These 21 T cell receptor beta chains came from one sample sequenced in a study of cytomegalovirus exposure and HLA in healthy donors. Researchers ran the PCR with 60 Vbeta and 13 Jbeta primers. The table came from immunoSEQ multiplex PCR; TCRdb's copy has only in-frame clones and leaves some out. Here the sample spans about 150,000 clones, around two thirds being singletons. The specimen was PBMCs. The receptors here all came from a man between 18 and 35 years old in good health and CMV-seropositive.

The CDR3, as DNA: TGTGCCAGCAGTTACTCGGGGGGAACCTACGAGCAGTACTTC. Residues: CASSYSGGTYEQYF. The chain recombines TRBV6-5 with TRBJ2-7, with a tentative D call TRBD2 (6 bases). The CDR3 loop spans 14 amino acids. Per germline, CDR1 MNHEY and CDR2 SVGAGI. Trimming stripped 0 bases from V and 2 bases from J, with 8 bases between.

CDR3 nucleotides: TGTGCCAGCAGTCTGGACGGAACAGGGGACTCACCCCTCCACTTT. It encodes CASSLDGTGDSPLHF. The rearrangement links TRBV6-5 to TRBJ1-6; 7 bases are shared with TRBD1. The CDR3 spans 15 residues. Trimming removed 5 bases from V and 10 bases from J; junction bases left unmatched: 11. Germline CDR1 is MNHEY and CDR2 is SVGAGI.

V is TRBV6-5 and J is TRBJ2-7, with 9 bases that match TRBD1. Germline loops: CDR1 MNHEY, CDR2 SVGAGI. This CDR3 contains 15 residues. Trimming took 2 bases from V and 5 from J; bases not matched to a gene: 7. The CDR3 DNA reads TGTGCCAGCAGTTACCTACCGGGACAGGGAAACGAGCAGTACTTC. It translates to CASSYLPGQGNEQYF.

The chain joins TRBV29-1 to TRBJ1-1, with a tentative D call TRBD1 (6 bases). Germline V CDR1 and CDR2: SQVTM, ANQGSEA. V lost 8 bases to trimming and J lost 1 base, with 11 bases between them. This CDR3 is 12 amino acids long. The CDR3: CSSTDRNTEAFF. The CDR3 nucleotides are TGCAGCTCGACGGACAGGAACACTGAAGCTTTCTTT.

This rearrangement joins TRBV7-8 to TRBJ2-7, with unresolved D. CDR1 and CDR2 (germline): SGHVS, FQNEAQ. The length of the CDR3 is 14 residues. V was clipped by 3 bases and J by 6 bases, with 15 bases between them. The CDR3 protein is CASSFGDLAFEQYF. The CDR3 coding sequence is TGTGCCAGCAGCTTCGGTGACTTGGCTTTCGAGCAGTACTTC.

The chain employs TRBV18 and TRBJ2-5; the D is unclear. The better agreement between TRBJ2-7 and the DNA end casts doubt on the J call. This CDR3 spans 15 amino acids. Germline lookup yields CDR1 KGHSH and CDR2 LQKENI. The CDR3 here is CASSLIRSPAYEQYF. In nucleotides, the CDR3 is TGTGCCAGCTCACTCATTCGTAGTCCCGCTTACGAGCAGTACTTC.

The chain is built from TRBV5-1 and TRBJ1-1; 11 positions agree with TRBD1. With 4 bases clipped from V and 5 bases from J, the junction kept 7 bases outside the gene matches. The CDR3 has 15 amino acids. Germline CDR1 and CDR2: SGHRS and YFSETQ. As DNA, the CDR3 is TGCGCCAGCAGCCTCCGGACAGGGGGCGAGACTGAAGCTTTCTTT. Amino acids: CASSLRTGGETEAFF.

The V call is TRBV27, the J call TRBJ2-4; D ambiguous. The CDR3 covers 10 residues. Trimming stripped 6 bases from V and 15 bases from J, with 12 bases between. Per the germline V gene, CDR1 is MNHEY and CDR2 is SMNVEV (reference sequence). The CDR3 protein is CASSTRARYF. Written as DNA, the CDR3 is TGTGCCAGCAGCACACGCGCTAGGTACTTC.

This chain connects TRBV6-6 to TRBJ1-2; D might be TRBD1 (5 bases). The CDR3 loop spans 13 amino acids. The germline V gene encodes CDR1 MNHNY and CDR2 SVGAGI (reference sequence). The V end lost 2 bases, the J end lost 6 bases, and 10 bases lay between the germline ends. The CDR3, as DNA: TGTGCCAGCAGTTACACGGGGGGAGATGGCTACACCTTC. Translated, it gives CASSYTGGDGYTF.

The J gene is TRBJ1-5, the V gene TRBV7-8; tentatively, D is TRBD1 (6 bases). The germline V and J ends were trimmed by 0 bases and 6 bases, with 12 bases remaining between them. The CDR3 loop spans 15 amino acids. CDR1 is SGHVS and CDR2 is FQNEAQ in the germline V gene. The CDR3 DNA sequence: TGTGCCAGCAGCTTAGCAGGGGGAAAAGGTCAGCCCCAGCATTTT. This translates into CASSLAGGKGQPQHF.

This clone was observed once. The CDR3 coding sequence is TGTGCCAGCAGCCAAGAACAGGGGGCTGGGGCCAACGTCCTGACTTTC. Protein sequence: CASSQEQGAGANVLTF. The chain carries TRBV4-2 and TRBJ2-6; 8 nucleotides match TRBD1. V was clipped by 0 bases and J by 2 bases; unmatched bases: 0. The germline V gene encodes CDR1 LGHNA and CDR2 YNFKEQ. The CDR3 consists of 16 residues.

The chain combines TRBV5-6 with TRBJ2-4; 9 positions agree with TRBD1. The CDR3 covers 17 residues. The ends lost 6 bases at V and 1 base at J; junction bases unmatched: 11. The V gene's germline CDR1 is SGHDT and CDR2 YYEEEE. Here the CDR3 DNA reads TGTGCCAGCACTCGGAGGACAGGGGTTGTGGCCAAAAACATTCAGTACTTC. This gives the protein CASTRRTGVVAKNIQYF.

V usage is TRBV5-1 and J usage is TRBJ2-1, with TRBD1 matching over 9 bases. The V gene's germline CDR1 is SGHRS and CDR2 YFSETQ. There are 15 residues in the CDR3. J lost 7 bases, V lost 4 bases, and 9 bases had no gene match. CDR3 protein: CASSTTQGAGNEQFF. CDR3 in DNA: TGCGCCAGCAGCACCACACAGGGGGCCGGAAATGAGCAGTTCTTC.

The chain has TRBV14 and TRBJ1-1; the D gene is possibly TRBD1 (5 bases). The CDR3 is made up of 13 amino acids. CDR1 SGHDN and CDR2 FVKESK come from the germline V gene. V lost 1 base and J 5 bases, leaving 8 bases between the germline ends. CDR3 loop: CASSQADSTEAFF. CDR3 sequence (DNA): TGTGCCAGCAGCCAAGCCGACAGTACTGAAGCTTTCTTT. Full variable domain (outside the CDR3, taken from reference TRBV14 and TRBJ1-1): EAGVTQFPSHSVIEKGQTVTLRCDPISGHDNLYWYRRVMGKEIKFLLHFVKESKQDESGMPNNRFLAERTGGTYSTLKVQPAELEDSGVYFCASSQADSTEAFFGQGTRLTVV.

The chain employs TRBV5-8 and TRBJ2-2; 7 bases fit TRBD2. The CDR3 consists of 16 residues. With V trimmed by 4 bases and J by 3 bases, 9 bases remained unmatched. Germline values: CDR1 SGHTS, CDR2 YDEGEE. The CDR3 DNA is TGTGCCAGCAGCAATGGGGGGGACTTCTACACCGGGGAGCTGTTTTTT. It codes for CASSNGGDFYTGELFF.

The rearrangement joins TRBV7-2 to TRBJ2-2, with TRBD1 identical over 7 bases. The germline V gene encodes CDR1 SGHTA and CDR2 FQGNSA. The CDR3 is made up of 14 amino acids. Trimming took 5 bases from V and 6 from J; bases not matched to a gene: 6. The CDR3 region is CASSPDRVPGELFF. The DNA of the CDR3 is TGTGCCAGCAGCCCCGACAGGGTCCCCGGGGAGCTGTTTTTT.

CDR3 region: CASSDSGVAGGLSTDTQYF. CDR3 DNA: TGCGCCAGCAGTGATAGCGGGGTAGCGGGGGGGCTAAGCACAGATACGCAGTATTTT. The V call is TRBV10-2, the J call TRBJ2-3, with 11 bases identical to TRBD2. The CDR3 contains 19 residues. Germline V CDR1 and CDR2: WSHSY, SAAADI. V lost 3 bases to trimming and J lost 0 bases; unmatched junction nucleotides: 11.

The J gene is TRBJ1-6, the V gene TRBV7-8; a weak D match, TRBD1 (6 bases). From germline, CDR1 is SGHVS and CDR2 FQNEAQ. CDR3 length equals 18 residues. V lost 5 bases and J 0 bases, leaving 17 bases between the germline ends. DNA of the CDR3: TGTGCCAGCAGCCTACCTCCAGGGGAAAGCTCCTATAATTCACCCCTCCACTTT. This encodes CASSLPPGESSYNSPLHF.

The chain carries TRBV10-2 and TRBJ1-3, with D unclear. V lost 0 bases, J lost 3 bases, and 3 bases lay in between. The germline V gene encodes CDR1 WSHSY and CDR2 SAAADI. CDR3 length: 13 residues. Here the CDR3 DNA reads TGCGCCAGCAGTGAGTCCGGTGGAAACACCATATATTTT. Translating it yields CASSESGGNTIYF.

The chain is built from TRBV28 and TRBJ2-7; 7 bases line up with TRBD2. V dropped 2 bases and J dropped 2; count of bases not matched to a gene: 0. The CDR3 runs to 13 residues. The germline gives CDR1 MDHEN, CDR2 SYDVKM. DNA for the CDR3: TGTGCCAGCAGTTTAAGCGGGGCCTACGAGCAGTACTTC. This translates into CASSLSGAYEQYF.

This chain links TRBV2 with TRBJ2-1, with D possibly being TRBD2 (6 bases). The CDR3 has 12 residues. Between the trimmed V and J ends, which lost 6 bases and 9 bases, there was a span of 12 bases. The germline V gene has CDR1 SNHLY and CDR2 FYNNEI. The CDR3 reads CASRGDSGEQFF. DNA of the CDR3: TGTGCCAGCAGGGGGGATAGCGGTGAGCAGTTCTTC.